The rows below give T cell receptor beta chains drawn from one sample of a study of control samples from healthy donors and cancer patients. Here immunoSEQ multiplex PCR was the method, and the copy in TCRdb shows in-frame clones only, minus some. This sample has 45,000 to 60,000 clones, with roughly 94% found just once. Sample: blood. The receptors come from a man aged 30 to 39 in good health. Both conserved end residues are part of each CDR3. The D gene is left open where the match is weak. Size is omitted from some rows. Given values are once, few, many or a class for expanded clones.

TRBJ1-1	TRBV19	NA	NA	CASKVQGKNTEAFF	TGTGCCAGTAAGGTACAGGGAAAGAACACTGAAGCTTTCTTT
TRBJ2-5	TRBV4-1	NA	TRBD1	CASSQVLGQGRQETQYF	TGCGCCAGCAGCCAAGTGTTAGGACAGGGGAGACAAGAGACCCAGTACTTC
TRBJ2-1	TRBV28	NA	TRBD1	CASSPHGQGAYNEQFF	TGTGCCAGCAGCCCCCACGGACAGGGGGCTTACAATGAGCAGTTCTTC
TRBJ2-3	TRBV5-6	NA	NA	CASSLGGHTDTQYF	TGTGCCAGCAGCCTGGGGGGCCACACAGATACGCAGTATTTT
TRBJ1-1	TRBV10-3	NA	NA	CAVRGLGTEAFF	TGTGCCGTCAGGGGTTTAGGCACTGAAGCTTTCTTT
TRBJ1-5	TRBV6-5	NA	NA	CASGQGNQPQHF	TGTGCCAGCGGGCAGGGAAATCAGCCCCAGCATTTT
TRBJ2-3	TRBV25-1	once	NA	CASTTATDTQYF	TGTGCCAGCACCACTGCCACAGATACGCAGTATTTT
TRBJ1-1	TRBV2	NA	NA	CASTVVGVGTEAFF	TGTGCCAGCACCGTAGTGGGGGTAGGCACTGAAGCTTTCTTT
TRBJ1-6	TRBV9	NA	TRBD1	CASSVGQGKNSPLHF	TGTGCCAGCAGCGTCGGACAGGGGAAAAATTCACCCCTCCACTTT
TRBJ2-1	TRBV30	NA	NA	CAGSHGSSAQLNNEQFF	TGTGCCGGATCCCATGGTTCTAGCGCACAGTTAAACAATGAGCAGTTCTTC
TRBJ2-5	TRBV7-2	NA	TRBD2	CASSPGLAGGPFETQYF	TGTGCCAGCAGCCCTGGACTAGCGGGGGGGCCGTTTGAGACCCAGTACTTC